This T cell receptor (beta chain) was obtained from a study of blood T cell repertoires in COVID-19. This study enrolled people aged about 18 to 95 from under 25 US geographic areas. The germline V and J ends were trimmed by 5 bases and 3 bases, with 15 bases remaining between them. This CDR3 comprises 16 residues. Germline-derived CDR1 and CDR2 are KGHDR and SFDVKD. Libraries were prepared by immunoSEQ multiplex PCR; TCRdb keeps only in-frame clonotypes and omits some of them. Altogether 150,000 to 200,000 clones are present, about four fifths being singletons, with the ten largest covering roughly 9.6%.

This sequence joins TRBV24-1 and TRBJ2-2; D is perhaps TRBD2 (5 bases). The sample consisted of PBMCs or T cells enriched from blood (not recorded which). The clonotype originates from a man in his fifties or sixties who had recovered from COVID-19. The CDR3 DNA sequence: TGTGCCACCAGTGCCGAGACTTTGGAGGACACCGGGGAGCTGTTTTTT. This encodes CATSAETLEDTGELFF.